This entry lists 18 T cell receptor beta chains sequenced from one sample in a study of breast tumors, draining lymph nodes, adjacent tissues. TCRdb processed the multiplex PCR reads anew with MiXCR; each CDR3 protein has one entry. The sample has tens of thousands of distinct CDR3 sequences, 58% seen once. Material: breast tumor tissue. The receptors here all came from a female donor with breast cancer. Some clones in this sample may be carry-over from other donors' samples.

This clonotype counts as medium-sized. The rearrangement joins TRBV10-3 to TRBJ1-2; tentative D call: TRBD1 (6 bases). With 2 bases removed from V and 7 bases from J, the gap between germline ends came to 20 bases. The CDR3 has 16 amino acids. CDR1 is ENHRY and CDR2 is SYGVKD in the germline V gene. The CDR3 DNA sequence: TGTGCCATCAGTGAGCCCGCCGGGGGGGCGGAGGTTGGCTACACCTTC. Translation gives CAISEPAGGAEVGYTF.

Notes on this clonotype: In this CDR3 the conserved last residue, phenylalanine or tryptophan, is missing, so a read error is likely. The chain has TRBV6-6 and TRBJ1-5, with a weak D call TRBD1 (5 bases). In germline, CDR1 is MNHNY, CDR2 SVGAGI (reference sequence). The CDR3 is 14 residues long. Trimming cost V 5 bases and J 6 bases, with 14 bases left between them. The CDR3 DNA reads TGTGCCAGCAGTCACGCACGGGGGGGTCAGCCCCAGCATCTT. Encoded protein: CASSHARGGQPQHL.

This chain joins TRBV12-3 or TRBV12-4 and TRBJ1-5; 7 bases agree with TRBD1. The CDR3 sequence is 16 residues long. V shed 4 bases and J 0 bases; nucleotides not matched to a gene: 6. CDR3 region: CASSSRTGNSNQPQHF. For the CDR3, the DNA is TGTGCCAGCAGTTCCCGGACAGGAAATAGCAATCAGCCCCAGCATTTT.

Only one count was recorded for this clonotype. The J gene is TRBJ1-1, the V gene TRBV20-1; 7 bases line up with TRBD1. V gave up 5 bases and J gave up 1 base; unmatched junction bases: 10. This CDR3 spans 15 amino acids. Germline V gene lookup returns CDR1 DFQATT and CDR2 SNEGSKA (reference sequence). CDR3 amino acids: CSAGYKGAQNTEAFF. For the CDR3, the DNA is TGCAGTGCTGGGTACAAGGGGGCCCAGAACACTGAAGCTTTCTTT.

This clonotype appeared many times. V and J are TRBV6-5 and TRBJ2-1; tentatively, D is TRBD2 (5 bases). The V end lost 10 bases, the J end lost 8 bases, and 18 bases lay between the germline ends. The germline V gene encodes CDR1 MNHEY and CDR2 SVGAGI. The CDR3 sequence is 13 residues long. The CDR3 nucleotides are TGTGCCACCCGGGGTTCCGCCCGCGATGAGCAGTTCTTC. As protein: CATRGSARDEQFF.

Within the sample, this clonotype is medium-sized. The chain carries TRBV5-1 and TRBJ2-7; 8 bases are a match to TRBD2. The CDR3 covers 15 residues. V was clipped by 1 base and J by 4 bases; unmatched bases: 7. CDR1 and CDR2 (germline): SGHRS, YFSETQ. The DNA of the CDR3 is TGCGCCAGCAGCTTGATTAGCGGGAATGAGTACGAGCAGTACTTC. It is translated as CASSLISGNEYEQYF.

This chain connects TRBV12-3 or TRBV12-4 to TRBJ2-1; TRBD2 aligns across 7 bases. The CDR3 extends over 14 amino acids. V was pared by 7 bases and J by 7 bases, with 10 bases of the junction left unmatched. In DNA form, the CDR3 reads TGTGCCAGCAACGACGGGGGAGGGCAGAATGAGCAGTTCTTC. It codes for CASNDGGGQNEQFF.

V is TRBV5-6 and J is TRBJ2-3, with 11 positions matching TRBD2. Per the germline V gene, CDR1 is SGHDT and CDR2 is YYEEEE. The CDR3 loop spans 15 amino acids. The trim removed 1 base at V and 5 bases at J, leaving 3 bases unmatched. The CDR3 loop is CASSLTSGRQDTQYF. The CDR3 coding sequence is TGTGCCAGCAGCTTGACTAGCGGGAGACAAGATACGCAGTATTTT. The complete variable domain, with remaining parts taken from reference TRBV5-6 and TRBJ2-3, reads DAGVTQSPTHLIKTRGQQVTLRCSPKSGHDTVSWYQQALGQGPQFIFQYYEEEERQRGNFPDRFSGHQFPNYSSELNVNALLLGDSALYLCASSLTSGRQDTQYFGPGTRLTVL.

This clonotype was observed at least ten times. The V call is TRBV11-3, the J call TRBJ2-3, with 12 bases fitting TRBD2. The length of the CDR3 is 16 residues. V was clipped by 5 bases and J by 3 bases; unmatched bases: 6. CDR1 SGHNT and CDR2 YENEEA come from the germline V gene. The CDR3: CASSQTSGRWTDTQYF. The CDR3 nucleotides are TGTGCCAGCAGCCAAACTAGCGGGAGGTGGACAGATACGCAGTATTTT.

This rearrangement joins TRBV4-1 to TRBJ1-2; 9 nucleotides agree with TRBD1. There are 16 residues in the CDR3. Germline assignment: CDR1 MGHRA and CDR2 YSYEKL. Trimming removed 1 base from V and 6 bases from J; junction bases left unmatched: 9. CDR3 region: CASSQVAGQGVHGYTF. The CDR3 DNA reads TGCGCCAGCAGCCAAGTAGCGGGACAGGGAGTTCATGGCTACACCTTC.

This clonotype is categorized as medium-sized. This rearrangement joins TRBV20-1 to TRBJ1-2; no definite D call. V was pared by 5 bases and J by 2 bases, with 9 bases between. This CDR3 is 12 amino acids long. Germline CDR1 DFQATT, CDR2 SNEGSKA (reference sequence). The DNA of the CDR3 is TGCAGTGCTCCCCAACCCAACTATGGCTACACCTTC. Translated: CSAPQPNYGYTF.

The J gene is TRBJ2-5, the V gene TRBV9; D call uncertain. Germline CDR1 and CDR2: SGDLS and YYNGEE. There are 11 residues in the CDR3. V gave up 0 bases and J gave up 10 bases, with 7 bases separating them. The CDR3 coding sequence is TGTGCCAGCAGCGTAGGTTTATACCAGTACTTC. This translates into CASSVGLYQYF. Complete variable domain (other parts from reference TRBV9 and TRBJ2-5): DSGVTQTPKHLITATGQRVTLRCSPRSGDLSVYWYQQSLDQGLQFLIQYYNGEERAKGNILERFSAQQFPDLHSELNLSSLELGDSALYFCASSVGLYQYFGPGTRLLVL.

The chain has TRBV5-1 and TRBJ1-2, with unresolved D. Germline V gives CDR1 SGHRS, CDR2 YFSETQ. V was clipped by 0 bases and J by 2 bases, with 11 bases between them. The length of the CDR3 is 15 residues. The CDR3 protein is CASSLAPDTNYGYTF. CDR3 DNA sequence: TGCGCCAGCAGCTTGGCGCCAGACACGAACTATGGCTACACCTTC.

The chain joins TRBV13 to TRBJ1-2; possibly TRBD1 for D (5 bases). The ends were cut back, 0 bases at V and 8 bases at J, with 10 bases in the middle. CDR1 and CDR2 (germline): PRHDT, FYEKMQ (reference sequence). The CDR3 has 13 amino acids. The CDR3 DNA follows: TGTGCCAGCAGCTTAGGGAGGGGCGAAGGCTACACCTTC. It yields the protein CASSLGRGEGYTF. Based on the CDR3 plus reference TRBV13 and TRBJ1-2, the full variable domain is AAGVIQSPRHLIKEKRETATLKCYPIPRHDTVYWYQQGPGQDPQFLISFYEKMQSDKGSIPDRFSAQQFSDYHSELNMSSLELGDSALYFCASSLGRGEGYTFGSGTRLTVV.

J is TRBJ1-2 and V is TRBV5-8, with 7 bases matching TRBD1. CDR1 and CDR2 from the germline V gene are SGHTS and YDEGEE. The CDR3 has 14 amino acids. V was clipped by 5 bases and J by 1 base; unmatched bases: 5. The CDR3 loop is CASRSAGGNYGYTF. The CDR3 nucleotides are TGTGCCAGCAGGTCGGCAGGGGGTAACTATGGCTACACCTTC.

On this clonotype: This could be a read error, since a much larger clone is one nucleotide away. The chain combines TRBV7-3 with TRBJ2-7; TRBD2 matches at 9 bases. CDR1 is SGHTA and CDR2 is FQGTGA in the germline V gene. The CDR3 runs 16 residues. The CDR3: CAGSKDRREGPYEQYF. DNA for the CDR3: TGTGCCGGCAGCAAGGACAGGCGGGAGGGCCCCTACGAGCAGTACTTC.

This chain uses TRBV11-3 with TRBJ2-1; 10 nucleotides align to TRBD2. V dropped 1 base and J dropped 3; count of bases not matched to a gene: 9. The CDR3 runs to 18 residues. The germline V gene encodes CDR1 SGHNT and CDR2 YENEEA. The CDR3 nucleotides read TGTGCCAGCAGCTTAGGGGGCCCAGCGGGGGGGTTCTACAATGAGCAGTTCTTC. This gives the protein CASSLGGPAGGFYNEQFF. Looking up the rest from reference TRBV11-3 and TRBJ2-1 gives the full variable domain: EAGVVQSPRYKIIEKKQPVAFWCNPISGHNTLYWYLQNLGQGPELLIRYENEEAVDDSQLPKDRFSAERLKGVDSTLKIQPAELGDSAVYLCASSLGGPAGGFYNEQFFGPGTRLTVL.

This clonotype appeared many times. This may be a read error, as it is one base from a much larger clone. The genes are TRBV12-3 or TRBV12-4 and TRBJ1-5; 9 bases fit TRBD1. V shed 3 bases and J 1 base; nucleotides not matched to a gene: 13. This CDR3 contains 19 residues. CDR3 region: CASSFRPPPGQGSNQPQHF. CDR3 DNA sequence: TGTGCCAGCAGTTTCAGGCCGCCTCCGGGACAGGGAAGCAATCAGCCCCAGCATTTT.